The 31 T cell receptor beta chains below all came from one sample that was sequenced in a study of vaccination and CD4 T cells after COVID-19. This sample's treatment: approximately nine-day PBMC culture with coronavirus spike peptide pools or control peptides (ViraFEST assay). Sequencing of the DNA from cultured CD4+ T cells was carried out with the Oncomine TCR Beta short-read assay. TCRdb processed the PCR reads anew with MiXCR; each CDR3 protein has one entry. Of some 6,000 distinct CDR3 sequences in the sample, 32% were seen once. Their antigens are not known. Sample: CD4+ T cells from blood, cultured in vitro, taken after SARS-CoV-2 vaccination. These receptors all stem from a human donor who had recovered from COVID-19.

This sequence joins TRBV4-2 and TRBJ1-1, with D possibly being TRBD1 (6 bases). Germline V gene data show CDR1 as LGHNA and CDR2 as YNFKEQ. The CDR3 loop spans 14 amino acids. Trimming took off 1 base at V and 10 bases at J, with 16 bases between the two ends. CDR3 DNA: TGTGCCAGCAGCCAAGGGACAGCGGGGCCGAGAGCTTTCTTT. It encodes CASSQGTAGPRAFF.

This clonotype was detected a few times. The rearrangement joins TRBV18 to TRBJ2-7; maybe TRBD2 (5 bases). CDR3 size: 13 residues. The V gene's germline CDR1 is KGHSH and CDR2 LQKENI. Trimming removed 0 bases from V and 8 bases from J, with 11 bases in between. CDR3 in DNA: TGTGCCAGCTCACCACCGGGAGAGTTCAAGCAGTACTTC. Its protein is CASSPPGEFKQYF. The full variable domain, rest sourced from reference TRBV18 and TRBJ2-7, is NAGVMQNPRHLVRRRGQEARLRCSPMKGHSHVYWYRQLPEEGLKFMVYLQKENIIDESGMPKERFSAEFPKEGPSILRIQQVVRGDSAAYFCASSPPGEFKQYFGPGTRLTVT.

By share of the sample, this clonotype is large. The chain links TRBV20-1 to TRBJ2-1; 11 bases are a match to TRBD2. CDR1 is DFQATT, CDR2 SNEGSKA, per germline (reference sequence). V was clipped by 6 bases and J by 1 base; unmatched bases: 5. This CDR3 region has 15 residues. Written as DNA, the CDR3 is TGCAGTGCCCTGGGACTAGCGGCTTCCTACAATGAGCAGTTCTTC. Its translation is CSALGLAASYNEQFF.

The J gene is TRBJ2-6, the V gene TRBV6-1, with no clear D. The CDR3 extends over 15 amino acids. Germline V gives CDR1 MNHNS, CDR2 SASEGT. The V and J ends lost 1 base and 2 bases respectively, with 6 bases between them. The CDR3 is CASSEGGAGANVLTF. CDR3 DNA sequence: TGTGCCAGCAGTGAAGGGGGTGCTGGGGCCAACGTCCTGACTTTC.

This clonotype was recorded a few times. V gene TRBV20-1 combines with J gene TRBJ2-7; tentative D call: TRBD2 (6 bases). Germline CDR1 and CDR2: DFQATT and SNEGSKA (reference sequence). CDR3 length: 14 residues. Trimming took 5 bases from V and 2 from J, leaving 16 bases between them. The CDR3 DNA follows: TGCAGTGCTGCGGGACCCCTTACCCCCTACGAGCAGTACTTC. Protein sequence: CSAAGPLTPYEQYF.

This clonotype was counted between two and nine times. V is TRBV24-1 and J is TRBJ2-3; 8 bases fit TRBD2. This CDR3 is 14 amino acids long. In germline, CDR1 is KGHDR, CDR2 SFDVKD. The V gene end was trimmed by 0 bases and the J gene end by 5 bases; junction bases not matched to a gene: 0. CDR3 sequence: CATSDLLAGDTQYF. The CDR3 DNA reads TGTGCCACCAGTGATTTGCTAGCGGGAGATACGCAGTATTTT.

The chain carries TRBV24-1 and TRBJ2-7, with TRBD1 as a possible D gene (6 bases). V was pared by 2 bases and J by 6 bases, with 22 bases between. Per germline, CDR1 KGHDR and CDR2 SFDVKD. The CDR3 contains 17 residues. DNA for the CDR3: TGTGCCACCAGTGATTCCGGCATTCAGGGGACGGGATTCGAGCAGTACTTC. It encodes CATSDSGIQGTGFEQYF.

This clonotype has more than one count but fewer than ten. The genes are TRBV7-9 and TRBJ1-2; D is perhaps TRBD1 (5 bases). This CDR3 region has 16 residues. The germline V gene encodes CDR1 SEHNR and CDR2 FQNEAQ (reference sequence). Trimming stripped 5 bases from V and 4 bases from J, with 20 bases between. CDR3 sequence (DNA): TGTGCCAGCAGCCCGCCGAGCTTGGGGCTCGGCTATGGCTACACCTTC. Translation: CASSPPSLGLGYGYTF.

This clonotype was detected only a few times. V usage is TRBV6-2 or TRBV6-3 and J usage is TRBJ2-7; 12 positions match TRBD1. Germline loops: CDR1 MNHEY, CDR2 SVGEGT. The V segment lost 6 bases and the J segment 4 bases; nucleotides outside the gene matches: 16. The CDR3 consists of 18 residues. This CDR3 is CASSPVPGQGASFYEQYF. The CDR3 region has the DNA TGTGCCAGCAGCCCCGTCCCGGGACAGGGGGCCTCGTTTTACGAGCAGTACTTC.

This clonotype qualifies as medium-sized (0.01 to 0.1%). J is TRBJ2-1 and V is TRBV7-2, with 9 bases matching TRBD1. Per the germline V gene, CDR1 is SGHTA and CDR2 is FQGNSA. This CDR3 has 13 residues. V gave up 0 bases and J gave up 12 bases; unmatched junction bases: 3. The CDR3 sequence: CASSLAADRGQFF. The CDR3, as DNA: TGTGCCAGCAGCTTAGCTGCGGACAGGGGGCAGTTCTTC.

This clonotype appeared a few times. CDR3 sequence (DNA): TGTGCCAGCAGCAATGCGGGAGAGGCGGAGACCCAGTACTTC. It yields the protein CASSNAGEAETQYF. This chain connects TRBV4-2 to TRBJ2-5, with TRBD2 matching 7 bases. V gave up 5 bases and J gave up 5 bases; unmatched junction bases: 8. The CDR3 has 14 residues. Germline CDR1 and CDR2: LGHNA and YNFKEQ.

The table lists this clonotype with a few counts. The chain employs TRBV20-1 and TRBJ2-7; D unresolved. V was shortened by 6 bases and J by 4 bases, with 13 bases between the two germline ends. Germline-derived CDR1 and CDR2 are DFQATT and SNEGSKA (reference sequence). There are 12 residues in the CDR3. The CDR3 spells CSARAGLYEQYF. The CDR3 DNA reads TGCAGTGCCCGAGCCGGCCTTTACGAGCAGTACTTC.

V and J are TRBV7-9 and TRBJ2-1; 8 bases fit TRBD1. The CDR3 is 15 residues long. V lost 5 bases, J lost 4 bases, and 7 bases stayed unmatched. Germline lookup yields CDR1 SEHNR and CDR2 FQNEAQ (reference sequence). The CDR3 DNA sequence: TGTGCCAGCAGCCCAACGACAGGGGCATACAATGAGCAGTTCTTC. Its translation: CASSPTTGAYNEQFF.

This chain connects TRBV6-1 to TRBJ1-3; a possible D gene is TRBD1 (5 bases). Trimming pared 8 bases from V and 4 bases from J, leaving 12 bases between. CDR1 is MNHNS and CDR2 is SASEGT in the germline V gene. The CDR3 is made up of 13 amino acids. CDR3 nucleotides: TGTGCCAGCGGGACCCAGCAGGGAAACACCATATATTTT. It codes for CASGTQQGNTIYF.

The table lists this clonotype with a few counts. This chain uses TRBV6-1 with TRBJ2-7; TRBD1 agrees at 11 bases. Losses at the gene ends were 6 bases for V and 0 bases for J; bases not matched to a gene: 10. The germline V gene encodes CDR1 MNHNS and CDR2 SASEGT. The CDR3 loop spans 17 amino acids. The CDR3 protein is CASSHTGTGGTSYEQYF. The CDR3 coding sequence is TGTGCCAGCAGCCACACCGGGACAGGGGGTACCTCCTACGAGCAGTACTTC.

In this sample, this clonotype turned up a few times. The chain recombines TRBV7-8 with TRBJ2-7, with D possibly being TRBD2 (5 bases). Germline values: CDR1 SGHVS, CDR2 FQNEAQ. V lost 0 bases to trimming and J lost 3 bases, with 15 bases between them. CDR3 length: 16 amino acids. This chain's CDR3 is CASSLARSGGIYEQYF. CDR3 coding DNA: TGTGCCAGCAGCTTAGCGCGGAGCGGAGGAATCTACGAGCAGTACTTC.

The chain links TRBV29-1 to TRBJ2-3; 8 bases align to TRBD1. This CDR3 region has 13 residues. CDR1 is SQVTM and CDR2 is ANQGSEA in the germline V gene. CDR3 sequence reads: CTGGSAYTDTQYF. The CDR3 bases are TGCACAGGGGGCTCGGCGTACACAGATACGCAGTATTTT.

V is TRBV20-1 and J is TRBJ2-1; the D is unclear. Trimming took off 6 bases at V and 9 bases at J, with 21 bases between the two ends. The CDR3 length is 14 residues. CDR1 is DFQATT and CDR2 is SNEGSKA in the germline V gene (reference sequence). CDR3 in DNA: TGCAGTGCGTCTAGAGACCTCATAGATGGTGAGCAGTTCTTC. Its translation: CSASRDLIDGEQFF.

This clonotype has more than one count but fewer than ten. The chain joins TRBV7-3 to TRBJ2-7; D is tentatively TRBD1 or TRBD2 (7 bases each). Trimming left V 5 bases short and J 1 base short, with 15 bases between. This CDR3 is 15 amino acids long. Per the germline V gene, CDR1 is SGHTA and CDR2 is FQGTGA. CDR3 region: CASSPLQGGSYEQYF. The CDR3 DNA is TGTGCCAGCAGCCCGTTGCAGGGGGGGTCCTACGAGCAGTACTTC. Looking up the rest from reference TRBV7-3 and TRBJ2-7 gives the full variable domain: GAGVSQTPSNKVTEKGKYVELRCDPISGHTALYWYRQSLGQGPEFLIYFQGTGAADDSGLPNDRFFAVRPEGSVSTLKIQRTERGDSAVYLCASSPLQGGSYEQYFGPGTRLTVT.

In its sample, this clonotype was seen a few times. CDR3 in DNA: TGCAGTGCTATAGACAGGGCGCGATACACTGAAGCTTTCTTT. Residues: CSAIDRARYTEAFF. The rearrangement uses TRBV20-1 and TRBJ1-1; 7 nucleotides match TRBD1. CDR1 is DFQATT, CDR2 SNEGSKA, per germline (reference sequence). The trim removed 4 bases at V and 3 bases at J, leaving 8 bases unmatched. The CDR3 covers 14 residues.

The genes are TRBV7-9 and TRBJ1-5; D is undetermined. Germline V gives CDR1 SEHNR, CDR2 FQNEAQ (reference sequence). V shed 1 base and J shed 7 bases, with 8 bases lying between them. The CDR3 has 13 amino acids. In DNA, the CDR3 is TGTGCCAGCAGCTTAGACGGGGAGCAGCCCCAGCATTTT. This encodes CASSLDGEQPQHF.

By proportion, this clonotype is medium-sized (0.01 to 0.1%). The chain links TRBV24-1 to TRBJ2-5; D call uncertain. The CDR3 extends over 17 amino acids. CDR1 KGHDR and CDR2 SFDVKD come from the germline V gene. V shed 1 base and J shed 5 bases, with 19 bases lying between them. As DNA, the CDR3 is TGTGCCACCAGTGATTTCGGCCGTGGGATGATCCGTGAGACCCAGTACTTC. This gives the protein CATSDFGRGMIRETQYF.

This clonotype ranks as medium-sized (0.01 to 0.1%). The J gene is TRBJ2-5, the V gene TRBV7-2; D might be TRBD2 (7 bases). Trimming stripped 4 bases from V and 9 bases from J, with 18 bases between. This CDR3 is 14 amino acids long. From germline, CDR1 is SGHTA and CDR2 FQGNSA. The CDR3 coding sequence is TGTGCCAGCAGCTCCGGGGGGCTAGCCGTGGCCCAGTACTTC. Its protein product is CASSSGGLAVAQYF.

V is TRBV28 and J is TRBJ1-1, with no clear D. Deletions cut 5 bases from V and 2 bases from J, with 15 bases between. The germline V gene has CDR1 MDHEN and CDR2 SYDVKM. The CDR3 totals 15 residues. In DNA form, the CDR3 reads TGTGCCAGCAGTCCCGGAGGCGGAGGTAACACTGAAGCTTTCTTT. Translated: CASSPGGGGNTEAFF.

This clonotype is termed medium-sized (0.01 to 0.1%). V usage is TRBV20-1 and J usage is TRBJ2-5; 7 nucleotides line up with TRBD2. After removal of 6 bases from V and 2 bases from J, the junction contained 15 bases not matched to a gene. Germline assignment: CDR1 DFQATT and CDR2 SNEGSKA (reference sequence). The CDR3 extends over 16 amino acids. The chain's CDR3 is CSALLAEAGEQETQYF. DNA of the CDR3: TGCAGTGCCTTGCTAGCGGAGGCGGGAGAGCAAGAGACCCAGTACTTC.

The chain recombines TRBV19 with TRBJ2-5, with a possible D match to TRBD2 (6 bases). There are 14 residues in the CDR3. Trimming removed 2 bases at V and 5 bases at J, with 12 bases between. Germline loops: CDR1 LNHDA, CDR2 SQIVND (reference sequence). In nucleotides, the CDR3 is TGTGCCAGTAGTATAACCGGGGGAAGGGAGACCCAGTACTTC. Its protein is CASSITGGRETQYF. Full variable domain (outside the CDR3, taken from reference TRBV19 and TRBJ2-5): DGGITQSPKYLFRKEGQNVTLSCEQNLNHDAMYWYRQDPGQGLRLIYYSQIVNDFQKGDIAEGYSVSREKKESFPLTVTSAQKNPTAFYLCASSITGGRETQYFGPGTRLLVL.

This rearrangement joins TRBV29-1 to TRBJ2-5; a possible D gene is TRBD1 (6 bases). This CDR3 comprises 13 residues. V lost 4 bases, J lost 4 bases, and 13 bases lay in between. Looked up from germline, CDR1 is SQVTM and CDR2 is ANQGSEA. The CDR3 protein is CSVGKGVGETQYF. For the CDR3, the DNA is TGCAGCGTTGGTAAGGGGGTTGGAGAGACCCAGTACTTC.

The chain couples TRBV2 to TRBJ1-2, with 7 positions matching TRBD1. Germline CDR1 reads SNHLY; CDR2 reads FYNNEI. Trimming cost V 10 bases and J 8 bases; bases outside gene matches: 7. The CDR3 sequence is 11 residues long. The CDR3 loop is CATDRDGGYTF. CDR3 sequence (DNA): TGTGCCACAGACAGGGATGGCGGCTACACCTTC.

The chain links TRBV29-1 to TRBJ2-5, with 7 bases aligning to TRBD1. The CDR3 has 13 amino acids. CDR1 and CDR2 from the germline V gene are SQVTM and ANQGSEA. Losses at the gene ends were 0 bases for V and 4 bases for J; bases not matched to a gene: 2. The CDR3 sequence: CSVEEGGTETQYF. CDR3 sequence (DNA): TGCAGCGTTGAAGAAGGGGGCACAGAGACCCAGTACTTC.

In this sample, this clonotype is medium-sized. The CDR3 here is CASSHEGTGYYEQYF. The CDR3 DNA reads as TGTGCCAGCAGTCATGAAGGGACAGGATATTACGAGCAGTACTTC. This chain connects TRBV27 to TRBJ2-7; 8 bases line up with TRBD1. V lost 5 bases to trimming and J lost 4 bases; unmatched junction nucleotides: 10. This CDR3 contains 15 residues. Germline CDR1 and CDR2: MNHEY and SMNVEV (reference sequence).

V usage is TRBV5-1 and J usage is TRBJ2-7; 8 positions agree with TRBD1. Germline CDR1 is SGHRS and CDR2 is YFSETQ. This CDR3 is 16 amino acids long. The ends lost 5 bases at V and 6 bases at J; junction bases unmatched: 16. The CDR3 nucleotides are TGCGCCAGCAGTCCGGCCCCCGGACAGGGTACGGTCGAGCAGTACTTC. Amino acids: CASSPAPGQGTVEQYF.